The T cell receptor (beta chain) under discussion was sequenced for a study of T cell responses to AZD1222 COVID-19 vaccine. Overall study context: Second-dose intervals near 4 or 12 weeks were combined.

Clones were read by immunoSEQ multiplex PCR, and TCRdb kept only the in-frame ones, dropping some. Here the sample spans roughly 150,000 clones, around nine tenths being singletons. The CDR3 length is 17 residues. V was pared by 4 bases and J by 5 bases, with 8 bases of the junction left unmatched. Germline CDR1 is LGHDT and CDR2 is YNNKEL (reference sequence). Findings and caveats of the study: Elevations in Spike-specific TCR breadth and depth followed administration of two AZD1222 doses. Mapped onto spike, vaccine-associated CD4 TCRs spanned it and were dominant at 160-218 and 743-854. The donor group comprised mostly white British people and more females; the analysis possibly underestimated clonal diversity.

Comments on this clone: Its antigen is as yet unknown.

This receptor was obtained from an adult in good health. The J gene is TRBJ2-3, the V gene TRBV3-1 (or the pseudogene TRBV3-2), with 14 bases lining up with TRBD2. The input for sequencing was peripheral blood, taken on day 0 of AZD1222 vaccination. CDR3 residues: CASSLETSGRAGDTQYF. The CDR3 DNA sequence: TGTGCCAGCAGCCTAGAGACTAGCGGGAGGGCCGGAGATACGCAGTATTTT.